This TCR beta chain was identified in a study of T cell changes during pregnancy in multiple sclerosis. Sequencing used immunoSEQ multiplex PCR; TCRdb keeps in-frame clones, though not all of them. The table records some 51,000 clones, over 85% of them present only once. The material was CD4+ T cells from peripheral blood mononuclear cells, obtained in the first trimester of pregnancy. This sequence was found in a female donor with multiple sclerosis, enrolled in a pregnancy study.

Here the CDR3 reads CASSLALETQYF. In DNA form, the CDR3 reads TGTGCCAGCAGCCTAGCTTTGGAGACCCAGTACTTC. This chain joins TRBV6-1 and TRBJ2-5, with a possible D match to TRBD2 (5 bases). Trimming took 6 bases from V and 5 from J, leaving 10 bases between them. The CDR3 has 12 residues. Germline V lookup: CDR1 MNHNS, CDR2 SASEGT.